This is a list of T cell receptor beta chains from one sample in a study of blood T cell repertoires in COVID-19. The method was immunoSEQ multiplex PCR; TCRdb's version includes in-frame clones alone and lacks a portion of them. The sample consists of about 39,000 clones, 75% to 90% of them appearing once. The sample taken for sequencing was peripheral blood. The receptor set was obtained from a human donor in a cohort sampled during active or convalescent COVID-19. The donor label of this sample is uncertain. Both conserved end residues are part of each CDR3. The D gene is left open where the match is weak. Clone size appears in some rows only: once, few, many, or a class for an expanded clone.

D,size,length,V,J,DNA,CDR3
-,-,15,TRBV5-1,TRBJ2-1,TGCGCCAGCAGCCTCCAGGGGGACTTCTACAATGAGCAGTTCTTC,CASSLQGDFYNEQFF
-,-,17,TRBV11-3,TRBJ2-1,TGTGCCAGCAGCTCCCACCTTCGGGAGAGCTCCTACAATGAGCAGTTCTTC,CASSSHLRESSYNEQFF
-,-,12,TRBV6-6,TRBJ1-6,TGTGCCAGCAGTTCGCAACAGTTCACCCTCCACTTT,CASSSQQFTLHF
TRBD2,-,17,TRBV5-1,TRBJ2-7,TGCGCCAGCAGCTTGGCCGGGCTAGCGGGAGGGCCCGACGAGCAGTACTTC,CASSLAGLAGGPDEQYF
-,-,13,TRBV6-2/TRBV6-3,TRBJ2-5,TGTGCCAGCAGTTCTTTCCAGTCAGAGACCCAGTACTTC,CASSSFQSETQYF
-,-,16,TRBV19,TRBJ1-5,TGTGCCAGTAGTATAGTAGCAACGGCGGTGTTTCAGCCCCAGCATTTT,CASSIVATAVFQPQHF
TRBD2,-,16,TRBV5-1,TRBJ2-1,TGCGCCAGCAGCTTGGTAACTAGCGGGAGGGGCAATGAGCAGTTCTTC,CASSLVTSGRGNEQFF
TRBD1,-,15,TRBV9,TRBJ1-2,TGTGCCAGCAGCGTTACAGACAGGGGGGACTATGGCTACACCTTC,CASSVTDRGDYGYTF
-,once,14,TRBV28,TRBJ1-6,TGTGCCAGCAGTTCCAGGGAAAATAATTCACCCCTCCACTTT,CASSSRENNSPLHF
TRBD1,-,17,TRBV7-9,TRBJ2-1,TGTGCCAGCAGCTTAGCACAGGGGATTCTTAAGAACAATGAGCAGTTCTTC,CASSLAQGILKNNEQFF
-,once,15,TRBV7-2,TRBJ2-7,TGTGCCAGCAGCCCAGGCCAGCCTCCCCGCTACGAGCAGTACTTC,CASSPGQPPRYEQYF
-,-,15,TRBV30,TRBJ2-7,TGTGCCTGGAGTTACGGGGAGAGGAACCCCTACGAGCAGTACTTC,CAWSYGERNPYEQYF
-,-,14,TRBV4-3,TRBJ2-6,TGCGCCAGCAGCCCCGGCTCTGGGGCCAACGTCCTGACTTTC,CASSPGSGANVLTF
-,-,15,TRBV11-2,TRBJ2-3,TGTGCCAGCAGCTTAGACGGGACTAGCACAGATACGCAGTATTTT,CASSLDGTSTDTQYF
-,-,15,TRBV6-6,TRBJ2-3,TGTGCCAGCAGCCTCCATGGGGGCCACACAGATACGCAGTATTTT,CASSLHGGHTDTQYF
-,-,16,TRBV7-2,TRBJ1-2,TGTGCCAGCAGCTTAGCAGCCGGGGGTACTAATGAAGGCTACACCTTC,CASSLAAGGTNEGYTF
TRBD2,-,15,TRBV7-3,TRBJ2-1,TGTGCCAGCAGCTTTGGACTAGCGGGAGTCGTTGAGCAGTTCTTC,CASSFGLAGVVEQFF
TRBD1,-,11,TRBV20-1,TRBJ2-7,TGCAGTGGCAGCAGGGGGTACGAGCAGTACTTC,CSGSRGYEQYF
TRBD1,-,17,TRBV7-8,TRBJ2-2,TGTGCCAGCAGCTATCGGGCCAGGGGGCGAGGGACCGGGGAGCTGTTTTTT,CASSYRARGRGTGELFF
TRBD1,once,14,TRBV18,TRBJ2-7,TGTGCCAGCTCACCGGGACAGGGGCGCTACGAGCAGTACTTC,CASSPGQGRYEQYF
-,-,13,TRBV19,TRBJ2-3,TGTGCCAGTGGCCCTGGAGGGCGAGATACGCAGTATTTT,CASGPGGRDTQYF
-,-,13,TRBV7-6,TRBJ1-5,TGTGCCAGCAGCTTAGCGGCGGCTACGCCCCAGCATTTT,CASSLAAATPQHF
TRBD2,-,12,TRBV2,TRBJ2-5,TGTGCCAGCAGTGCGGGAGGAGAGACCCAGTACTTC,CASSAGGETQYF
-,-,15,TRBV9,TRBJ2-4,TGTGCCAGCAGCGTAGGGGGCGCAGCCAAAAACATTCAGTACTTC,CASSVGGAAKNIQYF
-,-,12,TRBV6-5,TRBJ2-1,TGTGCCAGCAGGGGATACGGGGATGAGCAGTTCTTC,CASRGYGDEQFF
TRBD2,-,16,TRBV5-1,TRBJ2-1,TGCGCCAGCAGCCCCGGTAGCGGGAGCTCCTACAATGAGCAGTTCTTC,CASSPGSGSSYNEQFF
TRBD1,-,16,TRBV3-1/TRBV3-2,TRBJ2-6,TGTGCCAGCAGCAGAGGGGGCGTATCTGGGGCCAACGTCCTGACTTTC,CASSRGGVSGANVLTF
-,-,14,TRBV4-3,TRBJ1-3,TGCGCCAGCAGCCAAGGGACATTTGGAAACACCATATATTTT,CASSQGTFGNTIYF
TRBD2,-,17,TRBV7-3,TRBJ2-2,TGTGCCAGCAGCTTGACTAGCGGGAGGGCGAACACCGGGGAGCTATTTTTT,CASSLTSGRANTGELFF
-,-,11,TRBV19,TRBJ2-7,TGTGCCAGTAGTGACTACTACGAGCAGTACTTC,CASSDYYEQYF
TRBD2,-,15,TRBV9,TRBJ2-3,TGTGCCAGCAGCGTAGGACTAGCGGAGCAGGATACGCAGTATTTT,CASSVGLAEQDTQYF
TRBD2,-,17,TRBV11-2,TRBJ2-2,TGTGCCAGCAGTTCACCCCCCGGGACTAGTCGTACCGGGGAGCTGTTTTTT,CASSSPPGTSRTGELFF
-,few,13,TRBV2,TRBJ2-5,TGTGCCAGCAGTGTTACAAGAAGAGAGACCCAGTACTTC,CASSVTRRETQYF
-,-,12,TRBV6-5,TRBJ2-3,TGTGCCAGCAGACAGGCTCCTGATACGCAGTATTTT,CASRQAPDTQYF
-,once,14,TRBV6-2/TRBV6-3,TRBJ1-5,TGTGCCAGCAGCCGCACGACAGGAGATCAGCCCCAGCATTTT,CASSRTTGDQPQHF
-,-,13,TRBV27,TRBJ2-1,TGTGCCAGCAGTTTCCTGGGGAGCAATGAGCAGTTCTTC,CASSFLGSNEQFF
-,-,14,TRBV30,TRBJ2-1,TGTGCCTGGAGTGTTAGGGCAGGGGACCATGAGCAGTTCTTC,CAWSVRAGDHEQFF
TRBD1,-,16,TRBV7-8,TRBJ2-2,TGTGCCAGCAGCCGACTTGGGGACAGGGTGGCCGGGGAGCTGTTTTTT,CASSRLGDRVAGELFF
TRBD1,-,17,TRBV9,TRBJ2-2,TGTGCCAGCAGCGTCACCGGACAGGGGGCGCGGACCGGGGAGCTGTTTTTT,CASSVTGQGARTGELFF